Each of the 6 T cell receptor beta chains below was sequenced from the same sample in a study of blood T cell repertoires in COVID-19. Some clones are missing from TCRdb's copy, which holds only in-frame ones; the method was immunoSEQ multiplex PCR. Of some 77,000 clones listed, about four fifths were seen once; the top ten hold roughly 27%. Source material: peripheral blood. The receptors were sampled from a man between 65 and 80 years old with acute or convalescent COVID-19.

DNA of the CDR3: TGTGCCAGCAGTTACTCGACGGGAACCCCTGAAGCTTTCTTT. Translation: CASSYSTGTPEAFF. The rearrangement joins TRBV6-5 to TRBJ1-1, with no clear D. With 0 bases removed from V and 6 bases from J, the gap between germline ends came to 11 bases. The CDR3 is 14 amino acids. Germline V gives CDR1 MNHEY, CDR2 SVGAGI.

This clone was observed a handful of times. The CDR3 region has the DNA TGTGCCAGCAGCTTAGTTCGTACAGGGGTTACTGAAGCTTTCTTT. Translated, it gives CASSLVRTGVTEAFF. The rearrangement joins TRBV7-8 to TRBJ1-1, with 7 bases fitting TRBD1. The ends lost 1 base at V and 5 bases at J; junction bases unmatched: 7. Germline lookup yields CDR1 SGHVS and CDR2 FQNEAQ. This CDR3 has 15 residues.

V is TRBV6-6 and J is TRBJ1-1, with unresolved D. Germline CDR1 is MNHNY and CDR2 is SVGAGI (reference sequence). The CDR3 consists of 14 residues. V lost 6 bases, J lost 1 base, and 12 bases lay in between. For the CDR3, the DNA is TGTGCCAGCAGGGACGGCGAGGGGAACACTGAAGCTTTCTTT. Its protein product is CASRDGEGNTEAFF.

The chain couples TRBV18 to TRBJ1-1; no definite D call. The V and J ends lost 3 bases and 0 bases respectively, with 5 bases between them. CDR1 is KGHSH, CDR2 LQKENI, per germline. The CDR3 spans 13 residues. CDR3 sequence: CASSPGVNTEAFF. The CDR3 DNA is TGTGCCAGCTCACCGGGAGTGAACACTGAAGCTTTCTTT.

The genes are TRBV9 and TRBJ1-1; 7 bases match TRBD1. Germline V gives CDR1 SGDLS, CDR2 YYNGEE. This CDR3 has 19 amino acids. J gave up 1 base and V 3 bases, and 18 bases lay outside the gene matches. Written as DNA, the CDR3 is TGTGCCAGCAGCGCCGTGTCCACAGGGGCCCGGATAGGGAACACTGAAGCTTTCTTT. Encoded protein: CASSAVSTGARIGNTEAFF.

This clone was detected a few times. The chain's CDR3 is CASSYRYRGTGNTIYF. DNA of the CDR3: TGTGCCAGCAGTTATCGCTACCGAGGCACTGGAAACACCATATATTTT. The J gene is TRBJ1-3, the V gene TRBV6-5; the D is unclear. Germline loops: CDR1 MNHEY, CDR2 SVGAGI. Deletions cut 3 bases from V and 2 bases from J, with 14 bases between. This CDR3 has 16 amino acids.